The rows below give T cell receptor beta chains drawn from one sample of a study of blood T cell repertoires in COVID-19. Assay used: immunoSEQ multiplex PCR; TCRdb lists only in-frame clones, some missing. This table has roughly 100,000 clones, roughly nine tenths appearing once. Sequencing was performed on peripheral blood. The receptors derive from a human donor in a cohort sampled during active COVID-19. Each CDR3 is given with its conserved first and last residue. The D gene is left open where the match is weak. The size entry is marked missing in some rows and otherwise reads once, few, many or a size class.

size | J | V | D | DNA | CDR3
- | TRBJ2-3 | TRBV11-2 | TRBD2 | TGTGCCAGCAGCTTAAGTGGGCTAGCGGGGAACACAGATACGCAGTATTTT | CASSLSGLAGNTDTQYF
- | TRBJ1-5 | TRBV20-1 | - | TGCAGTGCTAGTCGAGAGAATCAGCCCCAGCATTTT | CSASRENQPQHF
- | TRBJ2-5 | TRBV19 | - | TGTGCCAGTAGTATCGCAGGGGCCCCAGAGACCCAGTACTTC | CASSIAGAPETQYF
- | TRBJ2-3 | TRBV2 | TRBD1 | TGTGCCAGCAGTCAACAGGGGGCGGGCACAGATACGCAGTATTTT | CASSQQGAGTDTQYF
- | TRBJ2-7 | TRBV5-6 | TRBD1 | TGTGCCAGCAGCCTAGGGGGCGGAAGGTCCTACGAGCAGTACTTC | CASSLGGGRSYEQYF
- | TRBJ2-1 | TRBV7-2 | - | TGTGCCAGCAGTATGCGCTCCCGGTACAATGAGCAGTTCTTC | CASSMRSRYNEQFF
- | TRBJ2-7 | TRBV6-5 | - | TGTGCCAGCAGTTATCTCGAGGGTTCCGAGCAGTACTTC | CASSYLEGSEQYF
- | TRBJ1-5 | TRBV6-2/TRBV6-3 | - | TGTGCCAGCAACCCCGGGGTCCCCCATAGCAATCAGCCCCAGCATTTT | CASNPGVPHSNQPQHF
- | TRBJ1-1 | TRBV28 | - | TGTGCCAGCAGCCAGAACACTGAAGCTTTCTTT | CASSQNTEAFF
- | TRBJ1-3 | TRBV28 | - | TGTGCCAGCTCGGAGGCTTTGGGGTCTCCTGGAAACACCATATATTTT | CASSEALGSPGNTIYF
- | TRBJ2-1 | TRBV13 | TRBD1 | TGTGCCAGCAGCTTTGGGACAGCCTCCTCCTACAATGAGCAGTTCTTC | CASSFGTASSYNEQFF
- | TRBJ2-2 | TRBV19 | - | TGTGCCAGTAGTATAGTAGCAGGGTCCGGGGAGCTGTTTTTT | CASSIVAGSGELFF
few | TRBJ1-5 | TRBV10-3 | - | TGTGCCATCTCCACTGTAGATAGCAATCAGCCCCAGCATTTT | CAISTVDSNQPQHF
- | TRBJ2-2 | TRBV7-3 | - | TGTGCCAGCAGACCCCAGGGGTACACCGGGGAGCTGTTTTTT | CASRPQGYTGELFF
- | TRBJ2-1 | TRBV6-7 | - | TGTGCCAGCAGTTACGAGATACAGGGTTTATGGCGTTGGGAGCAGTTCTTC | CASSYEIQGLWRWEQFF
once | TRBJ2-5 | TRBV29-1 | - | TGCAGCGTGAGAGAGCTCCAAGAGACCCAGTACTTC | CSVRELQETQYF
few | TRBJ2-7 | TRBV9 | TRBD2 | TGTGCCAGCAGCCCCCGGCCACTAGCGCCATCCGGGGGGGAGCAGTACTTC | CASSPRPLAPSGGEQYF
- | TRBJ1-1 | TRBV12-3/TRBV12-4 | - | TGTGCCAGCAGATCAGGGAACACTGAAGCTTTCTTT | CASRSGNTEAFF
- | TRBJ2-1 | TRBV9 | TRBD2 | TGTGCCAGCAGCGTGGGACTAGCGGGGGGTCCTCTGACCTACAATGAGCAGTTCTTC | CASSVGLAGGPLTYNEQFF
- | TRBJ1-2 | TRBV19 | - | TGTGCCAGTAGTAGTGGACAGTCGAATTTCTATGGCTACACCTTC | CASSSGQSNFYGYTF
- | TRBJ2-5 | TRBV3-1/TRBV3-2 | - | TGTGCCAGCAGCCAAGAGCTGCGGTCAAAAGAGACCCAGTACTTC | CASSQELRSKETQYF
- | TRBJ2-1 | TRBV6-2/TRBV6-3 | - | TGTGCCAGCAGTTCTACCCTGCCTGGCAATGAGCAGTTCTTC | CASSSTLPGNEQFF
once | TRBJ2-3 | TRBV29-1 | TRBD1 | TGCAGCGTAGAAACAGGGGTGCACACAGATACGCAGTATTTT | CSVETGVHTDTQYF
- | TRBJ2-7 | TRBV27 | TRBD1 | TGTGCCAGCACCTTTACAGGGGGAATAGGCGAGCAGTACTTC | CASTFTGGIGEQYF
- | TRBJ2-6 | TRBV3-1/TRBV3-2 | - | TGTGCCAGCAGCCGAGGTGGATCTAGCTATGGGGCCAACGTCCTGACTTTC | CASSRGGSSYGANVLTF
- | TRBJ2-1 | TRBV19 | - | TGTGCCAGTAGTATTGACAACAATGAGCAGTTCTTC | CASSIDNNEQFF
- | TRBJ2-3 | TRBV10-3 | - | TGTGCCACCACCTCGGGGGGCAAGGTTAGCACAGATACGCAGTATTTT | CATTSGGKVSTDTQYF
- | TRBJ1-3 | TRBV11-3 | - | TGTGCCAGCAGCGGAGGTTCCTCCTCTGGAAACACCATATATTTT | CASSGGSSSGNTIYF
- | TRBJ2-3 | TRBV7-9 | - | TGTGCCAGCAGCTTAGCCATCGGGTCCTTAGCCGGAGATACGCAGTATTTT | CASSLAIGSLAGDTQYF
- | TRBJ2-3 | TRBV6-6 | TRBD2 | TGTGCCAGCAGGCTAACTAGCGGGAGTCGCACAGATACGCAGTATTTT | CASRLTSGSRTDTQYF
- | TRBJ1-6 | TRBV27 | - | TGTGCCAGCAGTTTCGAGAGGAGGTCACCCCTCCACTTT | CASSFERRSPLHF
- | TRBJ2-7 | TRBV6-5 | TRBD2 | TGTGCCAGCAGGCCAGGACTAGCGGGGGGCTACGAGCAGTACTTC | CASRPGLAGGYEQYF